What follows are 23 T cell receptor beta chains derived from one specimen sequenced in a study of beta chain features in type 1 diabetes. The isolated RNA, all of it, was reverse transcribed, so expressed TCRB transcripts were what got sequenced. Using immunoSEQ multiplex PCR, the repertoire was profiled, and TCRdb retains in-frame clones only, with some absent. The data hold about 290,000 clones, with roughly 8% observed a single time. The sample was central memory CD4+ T cells from blood. The receptor source for this set is a woman aged 18-29 years in good health.

This clone was counted only a few times. V and J are TRBV30 and TRBJ2-1; TRBD2 is a possible D gene (5 bases). This CDR3 contains 11 residues. The germline V and J ends were trimmed by 2 bases and 15 bases, with 14 bases remaining between them. Germline CDR1 and CDR2: GTSNPN and SVGIG (reference sequence). The CDR3 DNA reads TGTGCCTGGAGTCTGGGAGCCGATTCGTTCTTC. It encodes CAWSLGADSFF. The whole variable domain, remainder taken from reference TRBV30 and TRBJ2-1, is SQTIHQWPATLVQPVGSPLSLECTVEGTSNPNLYWYRQAAGRGLQLLFYSVGIGQISSEVPQNLSASRPQDRQFILSSKKLLLSDSGFYLCAWSLGADSFFGPGTRLTVL.

The table lists this clone with a few counts. V usage is TRBV7-7 and J usage is TRBJ2-1; D remains ambiguous. Deletions cut 0 bases from V and 9 bases from J, with 12 bases between. The germline V gene has CDR1 SSHAT and CDR2 FNYEAQ (reference sequence). The length of the CDR3 is 14 residues. The chain's CDR3 is CASSLARLGTEQFF. In DNA form, the CDR3 reads TGTGCCAGCAGCTTAGCGCGGCTAGGCACTGAGCAGTTCTTC.

This clone came up a few times. This chain links TRBV27 with TRBJ2-1, with TRBD1 matching 9 bases. The CDR3 sequence is 15 residues long. Germline V gene lookup returns CDR1 MNHEY and CDR2 SMNVEV (reference sequence). V gave up 7 bases and J gave up 4 bases; unmatched junction bases: 8. The CDR3 spells CASKVTGQGYNEQFF. Here the CDR3 DNA reads TGTGCCAGCAAAGTTACGGGACAGGGATACAATGAGCAGTTCTTC.

This clone was recorded at least ten times. The CDR3 DNA follows: TGTGCCAGCAGTCGTTGGAGAGCCTCTAACTATGGCTACACCTTC. Translation: CASSRWRASNYGYTF. The chain employs TRBV5-6 and TRBJ1-2; no reliable D call. Looked up from germline, CDR1 is SGHDT and CDR2 is YYEEEE. The V end lost 5 bases, the J end lost 0 bases, and 14 bases lay between the germline ends. The CDR3 runs to 15 residues.

The sample holds a few counts of this clone. The gene calls are TRBV5-1 and TRBJ2-7; TRBD2 is a possible D gene (5 bases). V was shortened by 3 bases and J by 6 bases, with 16 bases between the two germline ends. The CDR3 is 14 residues long. In germline, CDR1 is SGHRS, CDR2 YFSETQ. CDR3 amino acids: CASSWSGMSGEQYV. The CDR3 nucleotides read TGCGCCAGCAGCTGGTCCGGGATGTCGGGCGAGCAGTACGTC.

V usage is TRBV29-1 and J usage is TRBJ1-4, with D unresolved. The CDR3 runs 13 residues. Trimming took 7 bases from V and 5 from J, leaving 14 bases between them. Germline V gene sequence: CDR1 SQVTM, CDR2 ANQGSEA. In nucleotides, the CDR3 is TGCAGCGCCTTTTTAAGTGGAAATGAAAAACTGTTTTTT. Translating it yields CSAFLSGNEKLFF.

A few counts support this clone. The chain joins TRBV9 to TRBJ2-2; 10 bases align to TRBD2. With V trimmed by 6 bases and J by 0 bases, 2 bases remained unmatched. CDR1 SGDLS and CDR2 YYNGEE come from the germline V gene. The CDR3 sequence is 15 residues long. The DNA for the CDR3 is TGTGCCAGCACCGGACTAGCGGCGAACACCGGGGAGCTGTTTTTT. Translation: CASTGLAANTGELFF.

This clone came up a few times. V and J are TRBV4-3 and TRBJ1-5; D not resolved. Germline V gene lookup returns CDR1 LGHNA and CDR2 YSLEER. V lost 0 bases and J 7 bases, leaving 7 bases between the germline ends. This CDR3 is built from 13 residues. CDR3 nucleotide sequence: TGCGCCAGCAGCCAAGATTTTGGCCAGCCCCAGCATTTT. Translated, it gives CASSQDFGQPQHF.

This clone was counted a few times. J is TRBJ1-1 and V is TRBV7-3; 7 positions agree with TRBD1. Germline values: CDR1 SGHTA, CDR2 FQGTGA. The CDR3 has 15 amino acids. J lost 0 bases, V lost 5 bases, and 6 bases had no gene match. Here the CDR3 reads CASSPQGGVNTEAFF. CDR3 sequence (DNA): TGTGCCAGCAGCCCTCAAGGGGGCGTGAACACTGAAGCTTTCTTT.

The chain recombines TRBV15 with TRBJ2-5, with TRBD2 as a possible D gene (5 bases). Trimming pared 0 bases from V and 5 bases from J, leaving 28 bases between. Germline V gene data show CDR1 as LNHNV and CDR2 as YYDKDF (reference sequence). The CDR3 has 20 residues. CDR3: CATSREWSMTGRGDRETQYF. CDR3 bases: TGTGCCACCAGCAGAGAATGGTCTATGACGGGCCGGGGAGATAGGGAGACCCAGTACTTC.

This clone was recorded a few times. The chain links TRBV18 to TRBJ1-6; no reliable D call. V lost 3 bases and J lost 7, with 7 bases in between. CDR3 size: 13 residues. The V gene's germline CDR1 is KGHSH and CDR2 LQKENI. The CDR3 protein is CASSPGTNSPLHF. The CDR3 DNA is TGTGCCAGCTCACCCGGAACCAATTCACCCCTCCACTTT. Combining the CDR3 with reference TRBV18 and TRBJ1-6 gives the whole variable domain NAGVMQNPRHLVRRRGQEARLRCSPMKGHSHVYWYRQLPEEGLKFMVYLQKENIIDESGMPKERFSAEFPKEGPSILRIQQVVRGDSAAYFCASSPGTNSPLHFGNGTRLTVT.

In its sample, this clone was seen a few times. At one of its ends the junction is not consistent with the germline gene, which may arise from a read error. This chain links TRBV20-1 with TRBJ1-2; tentative D call: TRBD1 (6 bases). Germline V lookup: CDR1 DFQATT, CDR2 SNEGSKA (reference sequence). The CDR3 totals 11 residues. CDR3 DNA sequence: TGCAGTGCCGCCGAAACAGGGAGCCGCGCCTTC. Translated, it gives CSAAETGSRAF.

This clone appeared a few times. V is TRBV19 and J is TRBJ1-5; D may be TRBD1 (6 bases). CDR3 length: 15 amino acids. Germline V lookup: CDR1 LNHDA, CDR2 SQIVND (reference sequence). The germline V and J ends were trimmed by 0 bases and 6 bases, with 12 bases remaining between them. CDR3 nucleotide sequence: TGTGCCAGTAGTATAGATCCGGGGGGCACTCAGCCCCAGCATTTT. Encoded protein: CASSIDPGGTQPQHF. The full variable domain, with the rest looked up from reference TRBV19 and TRBJ1-5, is DGGITQSPKYLFRKEGQNVTLSCEQNLNHDAMYWYRQDPGQGLRLIYYSQIVNDFQKGDIAEGYSVSREKKESFPLTVTSAQKNPTAFYLCASSIDPGGTQPQHFGDGTRLSIL.

Concerning this clone itself: A junction boundary mismatches the germline segment, possibly from a read error. V is TRBV7-7 and J is TRBJ2-7; D might be TRBD2 (6 bases). The CDR3 has 14 amino acids. The germline CDR1 and CDR2 sequences are SSHAT and FNYEAQ (reference sequence). The CDR3 DNA is TGTGCTAGCAGCTTAGGTGACGGGGGCTACGAGCAGTACTTC. This sequence encodes CASSLGDGGYEQYF. The full variable domain, in which reference TRBV7-7 and TRBJ2-7 provide the parts outside the CDR3, is GAGVSQSPRYKVTKRGQDVTLRCDPISSHATLYWYQQALGQGPEFLTYFNYEAQPDKSGLPSDRFSAERPEGSISTLTIQRTEQRDSAMYRCASSLGDGGYEQYFGPGTRLTVT.

This clone was detected a few times. V gene TRBV7-2 combines with J gene TRBJ1-1; D is undetermined. This CDR3 has 13 residues. The germline V and J ends were trimmed by 6 bases and 4 bases, with 12 bases remaining between them. Germline values: CDR1 SGHTA, CDR2 FQGNSA. CDR3 region: CASSFRASTEAFF. In DNA form, the CDR3 reads TGTGCCAGCAGTTTTCGGGCCTCCACTGAAGCTTTCTTT.

This clone has only a few counts. The gene calls are TRBV7-2 and TRBJ2-2; D ambiguous. CDR1 is SGHTA and CDR2 is FQGNSA in the germline V gene. This CDR3 spans 13 amino acids. V was pared by 1 base and J by 8 bases, with 8 bases between. The CDR3 DNA sequence: TGTGCCAGCAGCTTAGTAATTCTAGGGGAGCTGTTTTTT. It yields the protein CASSLVILGELFF.

This clone has ten or more counts. The J gene is TRBJ2-3, the V gene TRBV25-1; D may be TRBD1 (7 bases). Germline V gene lookup returns CDR1 MGHDK and CDR2 SYGVNS. The V end was cut by 1 base, the J end by 6 bases, with 17 bases between. The CDR3 runs 16 residues. The CDR3 sequence: CASSESRRGVMDTQYF. The CDR3 DNA reads as TGTGCCAGCAGTGAATCCCGCAGGGGGGTAATGGATACGCAGTATTTT.

The sample holds a few counts of this clone. The rearrangement uses TRBV7-2 and TRBJ2-7; 8 nucleotides align to TRBD2. Trimming took 3 bases from V and 1 from J; bases not matched to a gene: 14. CDR3 length: 18 residues. Germline assignment: CDR1 SGHTA and CDR2 FQGNSA. The CDR3 spells CASSFRGGSGRGSYEQYF. Here the CDR3 DNA reads TGTGCCAGCAGCTTTCGAGGAGGGAGCGGGAGAGGATCCTACGAGCAGTACTTC.

CDR3 DNA: TGTGCCAGCAGCCCGGACGGGGGTCAGCCCCAGCATTTT. It is translated as CASSPDGGQPQHF. The chain recombines TRBV7-6 with TRBJ1-5, with a weak D call TRBD1 (5 bases). This CDR3 region has 13 residues. CDR1 and CDR2 from the germline V gene are SGHVS and FNYEAQ. The V end lost 5 bases, the J end lost 6 bases, and 11 bases lay between the germline ends.

The chain uses TRBV27 and TRBJ2-7, with D possibly matching TRBD2 (6 bases). The CDR3 length is 15 residues. Looked up from germline, CDR1 is MNHEY and CDR2 is SMNVEV (reference sequence). Trimming took off 6 bases at V and 4 bases at J, with 19 bases between the two ends. The CDR3 region has the DNA TGTGCCAGCAGGAACTACCCGGGACTGGGATACGAGCAGTACTTC. This codes for CASRNYPGLGYEQYF.

The genes are TRBV5-1 and TRBJ1-5, with TRBD1 matching 7 bases. Trimming cost V 4 bases and J 1 base; bases outside gene matches: 2. Looked up from germline, CDR1 is SGHRS and CDR2 is YFSETQ. This CDR3 region has 14 residues. In DNA, the CDR3 is TGCGCCAGCAGCCCGACAGGGAGCAATCAGCCCCAGCATTTT. This codes for CASSPTGSNQPQHF. Combining the CDR3 with reference TRBV5-1 and TRBJ1-5 gives the whole variable domain KAGVTQTPRYLIKTRGQQVTLSCSPISGHRSVSWYQQTPGQGLQFLFEYFSETQRNKGNFPGRFSGRQFSNSRSEMNVSTLELGDSALYLCASSPTGSNQPQHFGDGTRLSIL.

The J gene is TRBJ2-1, the V gene TRBV7-9, with 10 nucleotides matching TRBD2. This CDR3 spans 14 amino acids. Trimming at V came to 6 bases and at J to 8 bases, leaving 7 bases not matched to a gene. Germline loops: CDR1 SEHNR, CDR2 FQNEAQ (reference sequence). CDR3 nucleotide sequence: TGTGCCAGCAGGGATAGCGGGAGGTCGGATGAGCAGTTCTTC. Protein product: CASRDSGRSDEQFF.

V usage is TRBV28 and J usage is TRBJ1-5; D uncertain. CDR3 length: 12 amino acids. Germline CDR1 is MDHEN and CDR2 is SYDVKM. The V and J ends lost 3 bases and 5 bases respectively, with 5 bases between them. The CDR3 region has the DNA TGTGCCAGCAGTTTTTCACATCAGCCCCAGCATTTT. Its protein product is CASSFSHQPQHF.